The 14 T cell receptor beta chains below come from one sample, sequenced in a study of T cell changes during pregnancy in multiple sclerosis. Only in-frame clones appear in the TCRdb table, and some are missing; sequencing was by immunoSEQ multiplex PCR. Among more than 35,000 clones, 70% to 90% were seen once, and the ten largest hold about 11%. This sample comprised CD8+ T cells from peripheral blood mononuclear cells, obtained in the third trimester of pregnancy. Receptors were obtained from a female donor with multiple sclerosis, enrolled in a pregnancy study.

The chain combines TRBV11-2 with TRBJ2-3; possible D gene TRBD1, 6 bases. The V gene lost 1 base and the J gene lost 0 bases, with 8 bases spanning the gap. Germline CDR1 is SGHAT and CDR2 is FQNNGV. This CDR3 has 15 residues. The CDR3 loop reads CASSLGDTSTDTQYF. The CDR3 DNA follows: TGTGCCAGCAGCTTAGGGGACACGAGCACAGATACGCAGTATTTT.

The rearrangement joins TRBV2 to TRBJ2-5; 7 bases match TRBD2. V trimming: 3 bases; J trimming: 3 bases; junction bases outside the gene matches: 1. CDR1 and CDR2 from the germline V gene are SNHLY and FYNNEI. This CDR3 has 13 amino acids. CDR3 loop: CASSEGGEETQYF. As DNA, the CDR3 is TGTGCCAGCAGTGAGGGAGGGGAAGAGACCCAGTACTTC.

The chain recombines TRBV9 with TRBJ1-6; 7 bases line up with TRBD1. Losses at the gene ends were 4 bases for V and 5 bases for J; bases not matched to a gene: 9. This CDR3 contains 16 residues. The V gene's germline CDR1 is SGDLS and CDR2 YYNGEE. In nucleotides, the CDR3 is TGTGCCAGCAGCAGGACCGGGACAGAGGATAATTCACCCCTCCACTTT. Protein sequence: CASSRTGTEDNSPLHF.

V gene TRBV28 combines with J gene TRBJ2-7, with a tentative D call TRBD2 (6 bases). V lost 7 bases and J lost 2, with 18 bases in between. Germline-derived CDR1 and CDR2 are MDHEN and SYDVKM. This CDR3 has 15 residues. In nucleotides, the CDR3 is TGTGCCAGCACCCTAATGGGGACTCCTACCTACGAGCAGTACTTC. It is translated as CASTLMGTPTYEQYF. Filled out from reference TRBV28 and TRBJ2-7, the complete variable domain reads DVKVTQSSRYLVKRTGEKVFLECVQDMDHENMFWYRQDPGLGLRLIYFSYDVKMKEKGDIPEGYSVSREKKERFSLILESASTNQTSMYLCASTLMGTPTYEQYFGPGTRLTVT.

CDR3 sequence reads: CASSSEYGQGAKETQYF. CDR3 in DNA: TGTGCCAGCAGCTCAGAATACGGACAGGGGGCGAAAGAGACCCAGTACTTC. V gene TRBV7-9 combines with J gene TRBJ2-5, with 11 bases that match TRBD1. CDR3 length equals 17 residues. The J segment lost 3 bases and the V segment lost 4 bases, leaving 10 bases of the junction unmatched. Germline CDR1 is SEHNR and CDR2 is FQNEAQ (reference sequence).

The CDR3 protein is CASSSGTSNTEAFF. CDR3 DNA: TGTGCCAGCAGCTCCGGGACATCGAACACTGAAGCTTTCTTT. The genes are TRBV7-9 and TRBJ1-1, with D perhaps matching TRBD1 (6 bases). V lost 4 bases and J lost 1, with 10 bases in between. CDR1 is SEHNR and CDR2 is FQNEAQ in the germline V gene (reference sequence). The CDR3 runs 14 residues.

The chain is built from TRBV7-2 and TRBJ2-7, with D perhaps matching TRBD2 (7 bases). This CDR3 is 13 amino acids long. Germline-derived CDR1 and CDR2 are SGHTA and FQGNSA. With 6 bases removed from V and 3 bases from J, the gap between germline ends came to 12 bases. The CDR3 nucleotides are TGTGCCAGCAGAGGGGGGGGAGGCTACGAGCAGTACTTC. Translated, it gives CASRGGGGYEQYF.

The rearrangement links TRBV30 to TRBJ2-3, with unresolved D. The CDR3 is 13 amino acids. Trimming cost V 3 bases and J 2 bases, with 9 bases left between them. Germline V CDR1 and CDR2: GTSNPN, SVGIG (reference sequence). The CDR3 sequence is CAWSRLPTDTQYF. Here the CDR3 DNA reads TGTGCCTGGAGCAGACTTCCCACAGATACGCAGTATTTT.

The rearrangement uses TRBV9 and TRBJ2-1; maybe TRBD1 (5 bases). The V gene lost 3 bases and the J gene lost 0 bases, with 10 bases spanning the gap. The CDR3 runs 15 residues. Germline lookup yields CDR1 SGDLS and CDR2 YYNGEE. CDR3 residues: CASSATDISYNEQFF. CDR3 in DNA: TGTGCCAGCAGCGCGACAGACATCTCCTACAATGAGCAGTTCTTC.

V and J are TRBV5-1 and TRBJ2-1; D not certain. Germline V gene lookup returns CDR1 SGHRS and CDR2 YFSETQ. The CDR3 has 13 amino acids. With 3 bases removed from V and 6 bases from J, the gap between germline ends came to 10 bases. In DNA, the CDR3 is TGCGCCAGCAGCTACGGTTCCGGCAATGAGCAGTTCTTC. This gives the protein CASSYGSGNEQFF. The entire variable domain, with the rest obtained from reference TRBV5-1 and TRBJ2-1, is as follows: KAGVTQTPRYLIKTRGQQVTLSCSPISGHRSVSWYQQTPGQGLQFLFEYFSETQRNKGNFPGRFSGRQFSNSRSEMNVSTLELGDSALYLCASSYGSGNEQFFGPGTRLTVL.

This sequence joins TRBV7-6 and TRBJ2-1, with unresolved D. In germline, CDR1 is SGHVS, CDR2 FNYEAQ. V was cut by 1 base and J by 6 bases, with 4 bases left in between. The CDR3 has 12 amino acids. This CDR3 is CASSLDGNEQFF. The CDR3 region has the DNA TGTGCCAGCAGCTTAGACGGCAATGAGCAGTTCTTC.

This clone was observed once. The rearrangement uses TRBV5-1 and TRBJ1-2, with 7 bases fitting TRBD1. The germline V gene has CDR1 SGHRS and CDR2 YFSETQ. The CDR3 covers 14 residues. V dropped 0 bases and J dropped 12; count of bases not matched to a gene: 11. The CDR3 protein is CASSLETGTVDDTF. The CDR3 bases are TGCGCCAGCAGCTTGGAGACCGGGACAGTGGATGACACCTTC.

V is TRBV6-5 and J is TRBJ2-3; 8 bases line up with TRBD1. Germline CDR1 reads MNHEY; CDR2 reads SVGAGI. The ends lost 4 bases at V and 1 base at J; junction bases unmatched: 7. CDR3 size: 16 residues. The CDR3 is CASSSDRGGGTDTQYF. Here the CDR3 DNA reads TGTGCCAGCAGTTCCGACAGGGGCGGGGGCACAGATACGCAGTATTTT.

The chain links TRBV19 to TRBJ1-2; D is possibly TRBD1 (5 bases). The CDR3 covers 15 residues. The ends were cut back, 7 bases at V and 3 bases at J, with 18 bases in the middle. Germline values: CDR1 LNHDA, CDR2 SQIVND (reference sequence). For the CDR3, the DNA is TGTGCCAGTACATTCCCGGGTGGGGCCCACTATGGCTACACCTTC. This codes for CASTFPGGAHYGYTF.